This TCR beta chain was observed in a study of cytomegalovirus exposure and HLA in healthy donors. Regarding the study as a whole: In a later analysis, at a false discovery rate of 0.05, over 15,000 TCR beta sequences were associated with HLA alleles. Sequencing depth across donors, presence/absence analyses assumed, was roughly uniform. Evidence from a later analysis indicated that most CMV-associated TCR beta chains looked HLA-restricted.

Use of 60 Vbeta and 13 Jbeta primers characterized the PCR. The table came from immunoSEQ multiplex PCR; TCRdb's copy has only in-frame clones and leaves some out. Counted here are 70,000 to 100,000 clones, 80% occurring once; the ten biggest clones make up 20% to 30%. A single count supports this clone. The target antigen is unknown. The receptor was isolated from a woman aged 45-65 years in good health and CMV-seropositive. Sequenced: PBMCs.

The DNA of the CDR3 is TGTGCCTGGACCTCGACAGCTTATGGCTACACCTTC. As protein: CAWTSTAYGYTF. The chain joins TRBV30 to TRBJ1-2; maybe TRBD1 (5 bases). The V gene lost 4 bases and the J gene lost 5 bases, with 11 bases spanning the gap. This CDR3 region has 12 residues. CDR1 and CDR2 from the germline V gene are GTSNPN and SVGIG (reference sequence).